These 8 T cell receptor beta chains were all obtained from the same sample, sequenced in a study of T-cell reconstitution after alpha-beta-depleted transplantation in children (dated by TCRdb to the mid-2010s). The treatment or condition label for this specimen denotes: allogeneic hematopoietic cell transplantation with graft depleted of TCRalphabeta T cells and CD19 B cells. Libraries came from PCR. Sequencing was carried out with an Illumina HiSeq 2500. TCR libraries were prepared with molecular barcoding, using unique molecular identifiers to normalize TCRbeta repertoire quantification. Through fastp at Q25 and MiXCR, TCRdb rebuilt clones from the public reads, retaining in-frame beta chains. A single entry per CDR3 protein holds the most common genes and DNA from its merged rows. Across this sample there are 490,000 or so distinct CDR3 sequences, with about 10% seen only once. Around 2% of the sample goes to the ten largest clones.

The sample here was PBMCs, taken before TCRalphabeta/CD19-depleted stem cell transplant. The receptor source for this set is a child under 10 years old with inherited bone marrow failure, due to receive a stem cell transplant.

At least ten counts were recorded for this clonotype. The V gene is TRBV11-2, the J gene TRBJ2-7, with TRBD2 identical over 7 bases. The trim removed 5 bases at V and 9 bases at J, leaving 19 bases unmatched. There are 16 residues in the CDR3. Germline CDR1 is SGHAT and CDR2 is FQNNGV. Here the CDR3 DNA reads TGTGCCAGCAGCGAATCGGGGGGACTTACTTCCTTCGGGCAGTACTTC. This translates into CASSESGGLTSFGQYF.

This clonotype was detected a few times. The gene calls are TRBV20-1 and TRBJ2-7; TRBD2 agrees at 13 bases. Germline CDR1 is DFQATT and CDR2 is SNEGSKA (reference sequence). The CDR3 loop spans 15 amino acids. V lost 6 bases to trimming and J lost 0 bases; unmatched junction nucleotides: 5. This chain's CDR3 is CSATGTSGTSYEQYF. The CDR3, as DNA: TGCAGTGCAACCGGGACTAGCGGGACCTCCTACGAGCAGTACTTC.

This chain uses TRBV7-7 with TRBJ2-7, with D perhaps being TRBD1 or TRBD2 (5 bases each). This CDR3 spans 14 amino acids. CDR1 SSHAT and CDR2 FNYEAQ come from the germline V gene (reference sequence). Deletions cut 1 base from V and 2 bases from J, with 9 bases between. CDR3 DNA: TGTGCCAGCAGCTTAGTTCGGGACGCCTACGAGCAGTACTTC. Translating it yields CASSLVRDAYEQYF.

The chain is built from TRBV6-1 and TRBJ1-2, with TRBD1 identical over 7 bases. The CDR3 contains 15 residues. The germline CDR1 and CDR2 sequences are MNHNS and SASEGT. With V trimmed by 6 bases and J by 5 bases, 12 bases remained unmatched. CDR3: CASSPWTGLGYGYTF. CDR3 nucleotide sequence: TGTGCCAGCAGCCCCTGGACAGGCCTAGGGTATGGCTACACCTTC.

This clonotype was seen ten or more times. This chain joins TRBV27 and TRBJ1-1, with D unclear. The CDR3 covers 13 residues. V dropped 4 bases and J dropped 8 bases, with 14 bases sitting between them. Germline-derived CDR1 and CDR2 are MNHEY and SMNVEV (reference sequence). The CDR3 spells CASSSRAGQEAFF. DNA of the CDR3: TGTGCCAGCAGTTCCCGTGCCGGGCAAGAAGCTTTCTTT.

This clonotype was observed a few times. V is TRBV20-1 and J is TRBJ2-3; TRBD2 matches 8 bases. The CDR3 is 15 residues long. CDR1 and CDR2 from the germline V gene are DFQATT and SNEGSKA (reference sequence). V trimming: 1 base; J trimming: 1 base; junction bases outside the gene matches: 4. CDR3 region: CSARVFGRGTDTQYF. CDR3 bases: TGCAGTGCTAGAGTTTTCGGGAGGGGCACAGATACGCAGTATTTT.

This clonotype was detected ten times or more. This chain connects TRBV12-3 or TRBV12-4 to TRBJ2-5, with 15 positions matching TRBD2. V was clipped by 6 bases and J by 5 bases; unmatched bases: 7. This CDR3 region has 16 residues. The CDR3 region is CASSQGLAGGLETQYF. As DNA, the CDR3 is TGTGCCAGCAGCCAGGGACTAGCGGGAGGCTTGGAGACCCAGTACTTC.

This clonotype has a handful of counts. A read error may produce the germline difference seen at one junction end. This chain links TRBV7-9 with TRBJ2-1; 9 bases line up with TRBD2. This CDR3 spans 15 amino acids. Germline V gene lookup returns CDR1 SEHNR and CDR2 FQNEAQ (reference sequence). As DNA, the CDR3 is TGTGCCAGCAGATTAGCGGGAGAGGGAGGGAATGAGCAGTTCTTC. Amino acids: CASRLAGEGGNEQFF.